This entry is about one TCR beta chain. Germline CDR1 reads LNHDA; CDR2 reads SQIVND (reference sequence). CDR3 length: 13 amino acids. The V gene lost 2 bases and the J gene lost 8 bases, with 12 bases spanning the gap. The data originate from a study of OX40 agonist ivuxolimab in advanced cancers. The wider study: Mean age approximately 66 years, range about 23 to 79; around 80% male. The eligibility criteria allowed prior anti-PD-1, anti-PD-L1 or anti-CTLA-4 therapy, and about 40% had some.

Sequenced by immunoSEQ multiplex PCR; TCRdb stores in-frame clones only, minus some. The sample includes tens of thousands of clones, over 75% of them seen just once. The chain is built from TRBV19 and TRBJ1-2; D remains ambiguous. Here the sequenced sample was CD4+ or CD8+ T cells sorted from blood, taken in a trial of the OX40 agonist ivuxolimab. The origin of this receptor is an adult with an advanced solid tumor such as melanoma, head and neck, liver or kidney cancer. The CDR3: CASSIQAVGGYTF. The CDR3 DNA reads as TGTGCCAGTAGTATACAGGCGGTGGGCGGCTACACCTTC.